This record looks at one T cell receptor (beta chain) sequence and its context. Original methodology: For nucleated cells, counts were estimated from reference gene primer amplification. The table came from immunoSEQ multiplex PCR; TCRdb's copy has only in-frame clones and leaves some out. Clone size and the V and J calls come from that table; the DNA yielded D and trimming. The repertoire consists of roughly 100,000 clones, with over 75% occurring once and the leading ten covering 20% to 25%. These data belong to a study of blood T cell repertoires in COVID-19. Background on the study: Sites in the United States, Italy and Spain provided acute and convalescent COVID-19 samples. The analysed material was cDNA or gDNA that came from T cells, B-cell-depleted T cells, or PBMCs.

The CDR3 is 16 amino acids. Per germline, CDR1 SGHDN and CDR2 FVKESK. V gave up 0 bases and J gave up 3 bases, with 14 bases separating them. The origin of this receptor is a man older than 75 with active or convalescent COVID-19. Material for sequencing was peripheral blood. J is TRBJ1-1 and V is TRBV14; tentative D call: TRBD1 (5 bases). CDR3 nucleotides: TGTGCCAGCAGCCAAGATGGAGGGCGACAGTACACTGAAGCTTTCTTT. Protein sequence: CASSQDGGRQYTEAFF.